A selection of T cell receptor beta chains follows, all from one sample in a study of early stage breast cancer tumors. Data came from immunoSEQ multiplex PCR; TCRdb stores just in-frame clones and leaves some out. In the table there are several thousand clones, around three fifths of which are singletons. Sequenced sample: breast tumor tissue. These receptors were obtained from a person aged 50 to 59 with breast cancer. The CDR3 runs from the conserved cysteine through the conserved F or W. The D gene is left open where the match is weak. Not all rows give a size; the values are once, few, many and, for expanded clones, a class.

CASSDRGRDTEAFF	TGTGCCAGCAGTGACAGGGGGCGCGACACTGAAGCTTTCTTT	TRBV2	TRBJ1-1	TRBD1	.
CASRTPGTELDTQYF	TGTGCCAGCAGAACACCGGGGACAGAATTAGATACGCAGTATTTT	TRBV28	TRBJ2-3	TRBD1	.
CASSSDSRTGVPTPLHF	TGTGCCAGCAGCAGTGATAGCAGAACAGGGGTACCCACACCCCTCCACTTT	TRBV7-9	TRBJ1-6	TRBD1	.
CASSLGAPPDTQYF	TGCGCCAGCAGCTTGGGGGCCCCCCCAGATACGCAGTATTTT	TRBV5-1	TRBJ2-3	.	.
CASSLGLGASEQYF	TGTGCCAGCAGCTTAGGTTTAGGGGCATCCGAGCAGTACTTC	TRBV11-2	TRBJ2-7	.	.
CASSLWENYGYTF	TGTGCCAGCAGTTTATGGGAGAACTATGGCTACACCTTC	TRBV2	TRBJ1-2	.	few
CASSIQPDSIEQYF	TGTGCCAGTAGTATTCAACCCGACAGCATTGAGCAGTACTTC	TRBV19	TRBJ2-7	.	.
CASSVCHKETQYF	TGTGCCAGCAGTGTATGCCACAAAGAGACCCAGTACTTC	TRBV6-8	TRBJ2-5	.	.
CASSPPSAMGQYF	TGTGCCAGCAGCCCTCCCTCGGCAATGGGCCAGTACTTC	TRBV7-2	TRBJ2-5	.	.
CASSLMGVNTEAFF	TGTGCCAGCAGCTTAATGGGAGTTAACACTGAAGCTTTCTTT	TRBV13	TRBJ1-1	.	.
CASSDGDVGYGYTF	TGTGCCAGCAGTGATGGAGACGTGGGATATGGCTACACCTTC	TRBV6-1	TRBJ1-2	.	few
CASRDPTGGQTQYF	TGTGCCAGCAGAGACCCGACAGGGGGACAGACCCAGTACTTC	TRBV2	TRBJ2-5	TRBD1	.
CASSPRDRVGEKLFF	TGTGCCAGCAGCCCCCGGGACAGGGTCGGTGAAAAACTGTTTTTT	TRBV7-2	TRBJ1-4	TRBD1	medium-sized
CASTSGGYHYNEQFF	TGTGCCAGCACCTCCGGGGGCTACCACTACAATGAGCAGTTCTTC	TRBV11-2	TRBJ2-1	.	once
CASSAEQGYGYTF	TGTGCCAGCAGCGCAGAACAGGGTTATGGCTACACCTTC	TRBV7-9	TRBJ1-2	.	.
CASGHGPNYGYTF	TGTGCCAGCGGACACGGACCTAACTATGGCTACACCTTC	TRBV6-1	TRBJ1-2	.	.
CASSQERGRGEETQYF	TGTGCCAGCAGCCAAGAAAGGGGCAGGGGGGAGGAGACCCAGTACTTC	TRBV4-2	TRBJ2-5	.	.
CASSPGRVSSFNEKLFF	TGTGCCAGCAGCCCTGGGCGGGTTTCGTCGTTTAATGAAAAACTGTTTTTT	TRBV11-2	TRBJ1-4	.	.
CASSIGQGQQPQHF	TGTGCCAGCAGTATCGGACAGGGTCAACAGCCCCAGCATTTT	TRBV27	TRBJ1-5	TRBD1	.
CASSLFAGGNTGELFF	TGTGCCAGCAGCTTATTTGCGGGAGGCAACACCGGGGAGCTGTTTTTT	TRBV7-8	TRBJ2-2	TRBD2	.
CASSLDGSQYF	TGTGCCAGCAGCTTGGACGGATCGCAGTATTTT	TRBV7-9	TRBJ2-3	.	few
CASSPWWGSGGEDTQYF	TGTGCCAGCAGCCCATGGTGGGGTAGCGGGGGGGAAGATACGCAGTATTTT	TRBV7-2	TRBJ2-3	TRBD2	.
CASSGTSGILGEQFF	TGTGCCAGTTCCGGGACTAGCGGGATTTTAGGTGAGCAGTTCTTC	TRBV19	TRBJ2-1	TRBD2	medium-sized
CASMPEVGAYEQYF	TGTGCCAGCATGCCCGAGGTGGGGGCCTACGAGCAGTACTTC	TRBV5-5	TRBJ2-7	.	.
CASSLAGLLSYNEQFF	TGTGCCAGCAGCTTAGCGGGACTACTATCCTACAATGAGCAGTTCTTC	TRBV11-1	TRBJ2-1	TRBD2	.
CASTRDRGRSANYGYTF	TGTGCCAGTACCCGAGACAGGGGGCGATCAGCTAACTATGGCTACACCTTC	TRBV19	TRBJ1-2	TRBD1	.
CASSLSEGELFF	TGTGCCAGCAGCTTAAGCGAGGGGGAGCTGTTTTTT	TRBV7-3	TRBJ2-2	.	few
CASSRPWTGEHEQYF	TGTGCCAGCTCACGACCGTGGACAGGGGAGCACGAGCAGTACTTC	TRBV18	TRBJ2-7	TRBD1	.
CSGWGTEAFF	TGCAGCGGATGGGGAACTGAAGCTTTCTTT	TRBV29-1	TRBJ1-1	.	few
CASRLAGYNEQFF	TGCGCCAGCAGACTAGCGGGGTACAATGAGCAGTTCTTC	TRBV5-1	TRBJ2-1	TRBD2	.
CASSSGQRETQYF	TGTGCCAGCAGCTCGGGCCAACGGGAGACCCAGTACTTC	TRBV7-2	TRBJ2-5	.	.
CASSLADGAVTDTQYF	TGCGCCAGCAGCTTGGCCGACGGGGCGGTTACAGATACGCAGTATTTT	TRBV5-1	TRBJ2-3	.	.
CASRPLGVGSQYGGYTF	TGTGCCAGCAGACCCCTGGGGGTAGGTAGTCAGTATGGTGGCTACACCTTC	TRBV28	TRBJ1-2	.	.
CASSPPPGRFSGANVLTF	TGTGCCAGCAGCCCCCCACCGGGACGGTTCTCTGGGGCCAACGTCCTGACTTTC	TRBV7-2	TRBJ2-6	.	.
CASSYSGGLDEQFF	TGTGCCAGCAGTTACTCCGGGGGACTCGATGAGCAGTTCTTC	TRBV6-5	TRBJ2-1	.	.
CASSPRGGTGSYTEAFF	TGTGCCAGCTCACCCCGGGGCGGGACAGGGTCGTATACTGAAGCTTTCTTT	TRBV18	TRBJ1-1	TRBD1	.
CASSLGQTVYEQYF	TGTGCCAGCAGCTTAGGACAAACCGTCTACGAGCAGTACTTC	TRBV7-2	TRBJ2-7	.	.
CSVYGVTGLTKYGYTF	TGCAGCGTTTACGGGGTAACGGGACTTACGAAGTATGGCTACACCTTC	TRBV29-1	TRBJ1-2	.	large